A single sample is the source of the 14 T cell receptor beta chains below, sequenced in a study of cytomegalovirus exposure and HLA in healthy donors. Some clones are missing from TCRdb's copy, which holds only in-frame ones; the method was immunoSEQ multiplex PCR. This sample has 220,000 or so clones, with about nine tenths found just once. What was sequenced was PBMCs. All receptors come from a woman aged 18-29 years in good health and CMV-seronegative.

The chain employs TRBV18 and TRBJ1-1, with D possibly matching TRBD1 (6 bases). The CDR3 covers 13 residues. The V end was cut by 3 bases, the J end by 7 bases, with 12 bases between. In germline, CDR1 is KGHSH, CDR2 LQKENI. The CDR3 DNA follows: TGTGCCAGCTCACCGAAACCCAGGGGTGAAGCTTTCTTT. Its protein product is CASSPKPRGEAFF.

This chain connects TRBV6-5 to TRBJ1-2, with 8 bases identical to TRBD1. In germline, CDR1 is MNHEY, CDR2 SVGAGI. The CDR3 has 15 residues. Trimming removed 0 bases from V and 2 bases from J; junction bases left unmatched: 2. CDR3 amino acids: CASSYSAGGNYGYTF. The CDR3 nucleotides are TGTGCCAGCAGTTACTCGGCAGGGGGCAACTATGGCTACACCTTC.

In DNA, the CDR3 is TGTGCCTGGAGCGCGGGGACAGGGCCTTACAATGAGCAGTTCTTC. Translating gives CAWSAGTGPYNEQFF. This chain connects TRBV30 to TRBJ2-1, with 9 nucleotides matching TRBD1. CDR1 GTSNPN and CDR2 SVGIG come from the germline V gene (reference sequence). The CDR3 is 15 amino acids. V shed 3 bases, J shed 4 bases, and the junction held 7 bases outside the gene matches.

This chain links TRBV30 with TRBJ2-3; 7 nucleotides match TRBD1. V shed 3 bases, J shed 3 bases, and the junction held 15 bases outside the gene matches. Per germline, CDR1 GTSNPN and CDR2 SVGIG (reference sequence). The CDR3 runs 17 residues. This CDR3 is CAWRGNSGQYTTDTQYF. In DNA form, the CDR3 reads TGTGCCTGGAGGGGGAACTCGGGACAGTACACTACAGATACGCAGTATTTT.

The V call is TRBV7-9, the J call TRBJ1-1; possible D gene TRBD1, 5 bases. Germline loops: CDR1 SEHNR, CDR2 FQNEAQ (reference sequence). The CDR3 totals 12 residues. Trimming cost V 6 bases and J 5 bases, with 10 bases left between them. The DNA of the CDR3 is TGTGCCAGCAGTATCGGGGGTACTGAAGCTTTCTTT. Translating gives CASSIGGTEAFF.

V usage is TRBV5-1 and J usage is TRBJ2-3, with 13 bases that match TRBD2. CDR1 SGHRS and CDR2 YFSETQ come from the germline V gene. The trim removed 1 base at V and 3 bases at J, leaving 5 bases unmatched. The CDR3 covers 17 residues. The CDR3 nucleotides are TGCGCCAGCAGCTTGAGAGGGACTAGCGGGACGACAGATACGCAGTATTTT. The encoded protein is CASSLRGTSGTTDTQYF.

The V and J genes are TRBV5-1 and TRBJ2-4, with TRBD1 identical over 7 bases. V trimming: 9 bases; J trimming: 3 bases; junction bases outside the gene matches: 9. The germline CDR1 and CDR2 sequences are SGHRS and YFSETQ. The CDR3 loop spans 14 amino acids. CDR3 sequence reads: CAIDDRDGKNIQYF. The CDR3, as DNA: TGCGCCATCGACGACAGGGACGGCAAAAACATTCAGTACTTC.

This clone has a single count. CDR3 amino acids: CASSLGTPGQGTRGIAKNIQYF. In nucleotides, the CDR3 is TGTGCCAGCAGCTTAGGTACTCCGGGACAGGGGACACGTGGGATAGCCAAAAACATTCAGTACTTC. V usage is TRBV13 and J usage is TRBJ2-4; 10 bases line up with TRBD1. In germline, CDR1 is PRHDT, CDR2 FYEKMQ (reference sequence). This CDR3 is 22 amino acids long. With 0 bases clipped from V and 0 bases from J, the junction kept 17 bases outside the gene matches.

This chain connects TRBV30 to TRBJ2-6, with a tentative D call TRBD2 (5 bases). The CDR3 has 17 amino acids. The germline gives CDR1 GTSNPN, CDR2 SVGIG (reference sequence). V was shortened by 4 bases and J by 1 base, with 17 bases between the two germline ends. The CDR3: CAWTSIAPGSGANVLTF. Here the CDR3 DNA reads TGTGCCTGGACGTCCATCGCCCCGGGGTCTGGGGCCAACGTCCTGACTTTC.

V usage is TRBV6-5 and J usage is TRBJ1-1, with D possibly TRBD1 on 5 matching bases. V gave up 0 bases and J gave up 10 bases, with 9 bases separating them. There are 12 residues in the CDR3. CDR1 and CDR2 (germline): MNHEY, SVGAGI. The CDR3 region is CASSYSGPAAFF. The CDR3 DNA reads TGTGCCAGCAGTTACTCGGGGCCGGCAGCTTTCTTT.

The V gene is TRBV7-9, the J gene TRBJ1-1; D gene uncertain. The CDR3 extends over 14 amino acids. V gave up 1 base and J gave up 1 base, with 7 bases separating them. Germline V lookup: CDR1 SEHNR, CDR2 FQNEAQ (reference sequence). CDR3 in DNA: TGTGCCAGCAGCTTAGGGGAGTGGAACACTGAAGCTTTCTTT. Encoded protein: CASSLGEWNTEAFF.

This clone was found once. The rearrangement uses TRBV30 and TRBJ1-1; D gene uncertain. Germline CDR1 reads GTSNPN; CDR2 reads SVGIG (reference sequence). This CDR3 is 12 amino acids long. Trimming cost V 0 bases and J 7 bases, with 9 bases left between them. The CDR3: CAWSVDSGEAFF. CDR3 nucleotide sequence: TGTGCCTGGAGTGTCGACTCGGGTGAAGCTTTCTTT.

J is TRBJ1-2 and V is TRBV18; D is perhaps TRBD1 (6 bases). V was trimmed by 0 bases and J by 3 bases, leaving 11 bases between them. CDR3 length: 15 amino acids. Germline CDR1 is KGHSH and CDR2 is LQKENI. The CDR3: CASSPPPRGHYGYTF. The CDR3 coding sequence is TGTGCCAGCTCACCACCCCCCAGGGGTCACTATGGCTACACCTTC.

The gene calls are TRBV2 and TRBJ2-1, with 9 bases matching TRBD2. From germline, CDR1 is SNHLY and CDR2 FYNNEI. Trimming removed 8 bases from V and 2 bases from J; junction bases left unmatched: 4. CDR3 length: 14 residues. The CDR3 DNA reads TGTGCCAGCGGGGGACTAGCAGCCTACAATGAGCAGTTCTTC. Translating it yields CASGGLAAYNEQFF.